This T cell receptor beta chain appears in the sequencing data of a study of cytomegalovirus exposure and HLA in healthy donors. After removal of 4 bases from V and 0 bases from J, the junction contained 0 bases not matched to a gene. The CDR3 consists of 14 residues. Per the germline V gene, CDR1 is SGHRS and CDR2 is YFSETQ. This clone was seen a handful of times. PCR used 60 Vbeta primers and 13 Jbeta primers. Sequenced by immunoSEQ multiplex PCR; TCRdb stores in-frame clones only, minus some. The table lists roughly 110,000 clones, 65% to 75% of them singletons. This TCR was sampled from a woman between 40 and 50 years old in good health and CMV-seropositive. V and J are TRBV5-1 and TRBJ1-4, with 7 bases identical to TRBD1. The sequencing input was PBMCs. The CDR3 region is CASSQGATNEKLFF. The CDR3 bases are TGCGCCAGCAGCCAGGGGGCAACTAATGAAAAACTGTTTTTT. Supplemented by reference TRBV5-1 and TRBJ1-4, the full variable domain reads KAGVTQTPRYLIKTRGQQVTLSCSPISGHRSVSWYQQTPGQGLQFLFEYFSETQRNKGNFPGRFSGRQFSNSRSEMNVSTLELGDSALYLCASSQGATNEKLFFGSGTQLSVL.